This note documents a single T cell receptor (beta chain) sequence. Its antigen remains undetermined. Base qualities were left out, and no much larger clone turns up one base away. CDR1 LNHDA and CDR2 SQIVND are derived from the germline V gene (reference sequence). The CDR3 numbers 15 residues from cysteine through phenylalanine. Only the CDR3 DNA stays, 45 bases, in frame from base 1. V is clipped by 4 bases and J by 1 base, and the sequence between their germline boundaries is 11 bases long. This entry is derived from a study of T cells in Graves' hyperthyroidism and ophthalmopathy (dated by TCRdb to about 2019). With respect to the entire study: Peripheral blood was sampled at the time of initial diagnosis, prior to any treatment. To identify TCR V-J signatures that set the groups apart, the researchers used a discovery cohort of roughly 100 patients, made up of 40 to 45 with Graves' ophthalmopathy and some 56 with stable Graves' hyperthyroidism. Thyroid tissue and blood T-cell repertoires from about six Graves' hyperthyroidism patients were also compared in the study. Once sampling was done, hyperthyroidism patients were given methimazole at a starting dose of 30 mg daily, whereas ophthalmopathy patients were given high-dose intravenous methylprednisolone. The 100 or so discovery patients were randomly split 7:3 into training and test sets. Whether ophthalmopathy could be predicted prospectively was tested in an independent validation cohort made up of 18 hyperthyroidism patients plus 17 patients who later progressed to ophthalmopathy. The paper describes TCR Vbeta CDR3 sequencing of 120 to 150 peripheral blood samples, made up of roughly 40 ophthalmopathy patients, 70 to 80 hyperthyroidism patients and roughly 17 progressor patients.

Points the paper makes about the study in general: No statistical method was used to fix the sample size in advance, and group allocation was not hidden from the investigators. A model built on a 13 V-J signature distinguished ophthalmopathy from stable hyperthyroidism, reaching around 88% sensitivity and around 81% specificity in cross-validation and 80%/75% in testing. In validation, the model predicted progression to ophthalmopathy a median of approximately 6.6 months before onset, with roughly 70% sensitivity and just under 75% specificity. Most expanded thyroid clonotypes (frequency above 0.001) were also detected in blood, suggesting blood repertoires may reflect thyroid immune responses.

The TCR beta CDR3 regions were amplified from RNA transcripts. The TCR CDR3 was subjected to a first round of RT-PCR using the HTBI primer set and the Qiagen OneStep RT-PCR kit. Libraries were constructed in a second round of multiplex PCR, after which size selection and purification were performed. Paired-end sequencing of the libraries was performed with 100 bp reads on an Illumina HiSeq2000. As for the authors' bioinformatics: SOAPnuke was used to process the raw data, throwing out any read that contained adapters or uncalled bases, had a mean Phred below 15, or lacked an exact constant-primer or identifier match. High-quality paired reads were merged with COPE v1.2.5, and unique nucleotide sequences were defined as clonotypes. MiTCR v1.1 was used to align the clonotypes against IMGT TRBV, TRBD and TRBJ reference segments. The analysis was restricted to V-J combinations with a frequency above 0.0001, which together covered over 99% of the repertoires. A TCS score was defined as the ratio of F50 (clonal expansion) to E x V (chaos), with BLOSUM62-based TCRdist applied between CDR3 peptides within each V-J. Welch's t-statistics and random forest reduced roughly 540 V-J features to 13, which were used in a naive Bayes classifier (R e1071). The public reads were reprocessed in TCRdb via fastp at Q25 and MiXCR, keeping in-frame beta chains. Rows are unified per CDR3 protein, each entry keeping the most common DNA and genes. For this entry, the V and J calls and clone size follow TCRdb and not the study's own pipeline. For this sample there are hundreds of thousands of distinct CDR3 sequences; about 15% appear just once. The ten largest clones represent less than 15% of the sample.

Graves' hyperthyroidism was defined as stable when no progression to ophthalmopathy occurred over 18 months of follow-up. Hyperthyroidism patients were newly diagnosed, had a disease duration of under 2 months, and were aged 18 to 65 years. Any patient with an uncontrolled infection, another autoimmune disease, pregnancy or lactation was excluded. Diagnoses were established on the basis of clinical symptoms, serum thyroxine and TRAb, thyroid ultrasound, and orbital computed tomography. PBMCs were separated from 10 ml of fresh peripheral blood using Ficoll-Paque density gradient centrifugation. Total RNA was extracted using Trizol reagent, and RNA quality was assessed on an Agilent 2100 Bioanalyzer.

This TCR was recovered from a woman younger than 30 with Graves' hyperthyroidism. The chain is made from TRBV19 and TRBJ1-5; there is no confident call for the D gene. The specimen sequenced was blood. In nucleotide form, the sequence is TGTGCCAGTAGTACCCTCCCGGCCAGCAATCAGCCCCAGCATTTT. It specifies CASSTLPASNQPQHF. The CDR3, completed at both ends by the reference TRBV19 and TRBJ1-5 genes, gives the full variable domain DGGITQSPKYLFRKEGQNVTLSCEQNLNHDAMYWYRQDPGQGLRLIYYSQIVNDFQKGDIAEGYSVSREKKESFPLTVTSAQKNPTAFYLCASSTLPASNQPQHFGDGTRLSIL.